This TCR beta chain appears in the sequencing data of a study of blood T cells in healthy people across ages. The use of a sample-barcoded 5' primer and a J-beta primer mix characterized a second PCR of about 7 to 12 cycles. Researchers report that a template-switch adaptor with 12 random nucleotides tagged each cDNA molecule. TCRdb independently ran MiXCR on the 5' RACE reads; one entry per CDR3 protein. The repertoire has 800,000 to 950,000 distinct CDR3 sequences, about 44% of them found once; the top ten carry 13%. This TCR came from a man in his thirties or forties in good health. Sequencing was done on a sample of blood.

CDR3 protein: CASSPLGGRGKNIQYF. CDR3 bases: TGTGCCAGCAGTCCCCTGGGGGGGCGCGGCAAAAACATTCAGTACTTC. This chain uses TRBV12-3 or TRBV12-4 with TRBJ2-4, with a possible D match to TRBD2 (7 bases). This CDR3 has 16 residues. Trimming removed 5 bases at V and 3 bases at J, with 17 bases between.